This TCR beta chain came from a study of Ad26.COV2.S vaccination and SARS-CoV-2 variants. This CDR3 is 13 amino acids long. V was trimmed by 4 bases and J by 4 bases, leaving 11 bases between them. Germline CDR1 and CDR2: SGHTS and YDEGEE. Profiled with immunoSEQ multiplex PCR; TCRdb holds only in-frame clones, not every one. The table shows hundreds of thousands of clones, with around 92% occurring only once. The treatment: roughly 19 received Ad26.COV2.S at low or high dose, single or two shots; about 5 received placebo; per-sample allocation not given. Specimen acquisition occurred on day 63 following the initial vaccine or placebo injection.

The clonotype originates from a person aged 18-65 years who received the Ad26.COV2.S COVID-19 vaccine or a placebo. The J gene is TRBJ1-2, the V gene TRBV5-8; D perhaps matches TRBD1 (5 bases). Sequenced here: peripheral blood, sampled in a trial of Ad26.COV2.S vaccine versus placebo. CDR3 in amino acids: CASSRTGLYGYTF. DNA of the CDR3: TGTGCCAGCAGCCGCACAGGCCTCTATGGCTACACCTTC.